This record looks at one T cell receptor (beta chain) sequence and its context. This clonotype is termed large (0.1 to 1%). The target of this receptor is not known. One base away there is no much larger clone; base qualities are not given. Libraries were constructed by PCR. Sequencing took place on a NextSeq 500. Using fastp at Q25 and MiXCR, TCRdb reprocessed the public reads and kept productive beta chains. Each entry is one CDR3 protein sequence, shown with its most common DNA and genes. This sample is represented by several thousand distinct CDR3 sequences; roughly 29% of them were singletons. The ten largest account for around 15% of the sample. The data were obtained in a study of immune characterization of retroperitoneal liposarcoma (dated by TCRdb to between 2017 and 2020). As encoded in the germline V gene, CDR1 is MNHNS while CDR2 is SASEGT. The CDR3, cysteine through phenylalanine, is 14 amino acids long. The kept DNA is CDR3 alone, 42 bases in frame from the first base. V has 6 bases trimmed and J has 11 bases trimmed; junction bases matching no gene number 8.

Sequencing input: tumor tissue. Recombination connected TRBV6-1 to TRBJ2-4, with 12 bases in between that match TRBD2. This receptor was identified in a female donor with retroperitoneal liposarcoma. The DNA sequence is TGTGCCAGCAGCCCCGGGACTAGCGGGCCCTTTCAGTACTTC. The encoded protein is CASSPGTSGPFQYF.